This T cell receptor (beta chain) was observed in a study of vaccination effects on CD4 cells after COVID-19. Study overall: It was a median of 72 days after the second dose that post-vaccine samples were obtained.

The data were produced by immunoSEQ multiplex PCR, yet TCRdb's version contains in-frame clones alone and is incomplete. The sample records about 24,000 clones, less than 75% being singletons. CDR1 is MNHEY and CDR2 is SVGAGI in the germline V gene. V dropped 0 bases and J dropped 1 base, with 6 bases sitting between them. The CDR3 runs 14 residues. This clone was found a few times. Its target is unknown. Study results and limitations: Marked clonal contraction was seen in infection- and vaccine-induced clones late after vaccination.

Viral peptide pools were used in the ViraFEST assay to expand antigen-specific CD4+ T cells, and sequencing came afterward. Culturing for about ten days preceded CD4+ T cell isolation. Either the mRNA-1273 or the BNT162b2 vaccine was given to participants as two doses. Cells had half their medium changed to IL-2 medium on days 3 and 7. The chain couples TRBV6-5 to TRBJ1-1; D not resolved. Sequencing was performed on CD4+ T cells from PBMCs cultured with SARS-CoV-2 spike peptides, taken after COVID-19 vaccination. The clonotype comes from a human donor who received a COVID-19 vaccine. The CDR3 loop reads CASSYSSENTEAFF. CDR3 nucleotide sequence: TGTGCCAGCAGTTACTCCTCAGAGAACACTGAAGCTTTCTTT.